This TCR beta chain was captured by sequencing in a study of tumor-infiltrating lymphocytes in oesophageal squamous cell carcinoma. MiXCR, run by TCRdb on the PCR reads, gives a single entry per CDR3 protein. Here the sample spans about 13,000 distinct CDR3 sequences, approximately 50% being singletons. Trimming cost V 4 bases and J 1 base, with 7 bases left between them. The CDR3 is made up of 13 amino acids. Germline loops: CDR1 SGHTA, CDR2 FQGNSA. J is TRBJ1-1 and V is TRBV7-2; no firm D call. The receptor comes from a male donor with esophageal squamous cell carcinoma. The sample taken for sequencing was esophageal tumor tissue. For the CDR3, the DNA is TGTGCCAGCAGCTGGTCTGGGAACACTGAAGCTTTCTTT. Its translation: CASSWSGNTEAFF.